This is a list of T cell receptor beta chains from one sample in a study of response to subunit inactivated influenza vaccine. TCRdb fed the RT-PCR reads into MiXCR, producing one record per CDR3 protein. This table has about 780,000 distinct CDR3 sequences, under 20% appearing once. The sequencing used PBMCs from blood, collected more than 4 days after vaccination. The receptors shown here come from a middle-aged man who received an inactivated influenza vaccine. CDR3s include the opening cysteine and the closing phenylalanine or tryptophan. A D gene is named only where the DNA matches it firmly. Where a row states a size, it is once, few, many or the class of an expanded clone; other rows omit it.

J gene	D gene	clone size	V gene	CDR3 protein	CDR3 DNA
TRBJ2-1	-	many	TRBV7-2	CASSLGPSRGNEQFF	TGTGCCAGCAGCTTAGGTCCTAGCCGGGGCAATGAGCAGTTCTTC
TRBJ1-4	TRBD1	-	TRBV5-5	CASSLKGTGDEKLFF	TGTGCCAGCAGTTTAAAGGGGACAGGGGATGAAAAACTGTTTTTT
TRBJ1-6	-	-	TRBV5-1	CASSLVGSTLHF	TGCGCCAGCAGCTTGGTAGGGAGCACCCTCCACTTT
TRBJ2-2	TRBD2	many	TRBV29-1	CSVFLQRGKNTGELFF	TGCAGCGTCTTTCTACAGCGGGGAAAGAACACCGGGGAGCTGTTTTTT
TRBJ1-2	-	-	TRBV7-8	CASSLFVGDSNYGYTF	TGTGCCAGCAGCTTATTCGTGGGCGACTCGAACTATGGCTACACCTTC
TRBJ2-7	-	-	TRBV3-1	CASSQDSGSEQYF	TGTGCCAGCAGCCAAGACAGCGGGTCCGAGCAGTACTTC
TRBJ1-1	-	few	TRBV4-2	CASSQNPGILGPEAFF	TGTGCCAGCAGCCAAAATCCGGGAATTCTGGGACCTGAAGCTTTCTTT
TRBJ2-4	TRBD1	-	TRBV4-1	CASSQNRDSYQVIQYF	TGCGCCAGCAGCCAAAACCGGGACAGCTACCAGGTCATTCAGTACTTC
TRBJ1-2	-	-	TRBV7-6	CASSPLSVLGNYGYTF	TGTGCCAGCAGCCCCCTTTCTGTCCTCGGGAACTATGGCTACACCTTC
TRBJ1-1	-	few	TRBV20-1	CSARDRRGGPSAFF	TGCAGTGCTAGAGATAGGCGGGGGGGGCCTTCAGCTTTCTTT
TRBJ2-1	-	few	TRBV25-1	CASSDIRVSNEQFF	TGTGCCAGCAGTGACATAAGGGTCTCCAATGAGCAGTTCTTC
TRBJ1-5	-	many	TRBV20-1	CSARVETLNQPQHF	TGCAGTGCTAGAGTTGAGACTCTCAATCAGCCCCAGCATTTT
TRBJ2-3	TRBD2	few	TRBV29-1	CSVGSITSESTDTQYF	TGCAGCGTTGGGTCTATAACTAGCGAATCAACAGATACGCAGTATTTT
TRBJ2-3	-	-	TRBV14	CASSHWSGPVTDTQYF	TGTGCCAGCAGCCATTGGAGCGGGCCCGTCACAGATACGCAGTATTTT
TRBJ2-1	-	few	TRBV5-1	CASSLELAYYNEQFF	TGCGCCAGCAGCTTGGAACTAGCCTACTACAATGAGCAGTTCTTC
TRBJ2-7	TRBD2	-	TRBV20-1	CSARGTSGTFSYEQYF	TGCAGTGCTAGAGGGACTAGCGGGACGTTTTCCTACGAGCAGTACTTC
TRBJ1-4	-	few	TRBV15	CATSSTGINEKLFF	TGTGCCACCAGCAGTACAGGGATTAATGAAAAACTGTTTTTT
TRBJ1-1	TRBD1	-	TRBV7-9	CASSWGTVMNTEAFF	TGTGCCAGCAGCTGGGGGACAGTAATGAACACTGAAGCTTTCTTT
TRBJ2-7	-	-	TRBV10-2	CASSENPGAGLSYEQYF	TGCGCCAGCAGTGAAAACCCCGGGGCAGGCCTCTCCTACGAGCAGTACTTC
TRBJ2-7	-	few	TRBV7-8	CASSQNPFGEQYF	TGTGCCAGCAGCCAGAACCCTTTCGGTGAGCAGTACTTC
TRBJ1-5	-	-	TRBV5-8	CASSRVAPQHF	TGTGCCAGCAGCCGCGTGGCGCCCCAGCATTTT
TRBJ2-7	-	few	TRBV28	CASMTAVTYEQYF	TGTGCCAGCATGACAGCGGTGACCTACGAGCAGTACTTC
TRBJ1-4	-	few	TRBV11-2	CASSETPGVNEKLFF	TGTGCCAGCAGCGAGACGCCAGGCGTTAATGAAAAACTGTTTTTT
TRBJ2-5	TRBD2	-	TRBV28	CASSPLAGAMETQYF	TGTGCCAGCAGTCCCCTAGCGGGGGCTATGGAGACCCAGTACTTC
TRBJ2-3	-	-	TRBV20-1	CSARGQGAHTDTQYF	TGCAGTGCGCGGGGGCAGGGGGCACACACAGATACGCAGTATTTT
TRBJ2-3	TRBD1	-	TRBV6-1	CASSGPGQGLADTQYF	TGTGCCAGCAGCGGACCGGGACAGGGGCTGGCAGATACGCAGTATTTT
TRBJ2-3	TRBD2	few	TRBV12-3/TRBV12-4	CASSFGGAKDTQYF	TGTGCCAGCAGTTTCGGGGGGGCTAAAGATACGCAGTATTTT
TRBJ1-2	-	few	TRBV5-5	CASSVESEANYGYTF	TGTGCCAGCAGCGTAGAGTCCGAAGCTAACTATGGCTACACCTTC
TRBJ1-2	-	-	TRBV19	CASKGGEIYGYTF	TGTGCCAGTAAGGGTGGAGAGATATATGGCTACACCTTC
TRBJ1-4	-	-	TRBV2	CASRSGVDEKLFF	TGTGCCAGCCGCTCGGGGGTGGATGAAAAACTGTTTTTT
TRBJ2-7	-	few	TRBV18	CASSPGTQEGYEQYF	TGTGCCAGCTCACCCGGCACCCAAGAGGGCTACGAGCAGTACTTC
TRBJ2-1	-	-	TRBV18	CASSRSGTGGGEQFF	TGTGCCAGCTCACGCTCCGGGACCGGAGGTGGTGAGCAGTTCTTC
TRBJ2-5	-	-	TRBV20-1	CSASRQEETQYF	TGCAGTGCTAGCCGACAGGAAGAGACCCAGTACTTC
TRBJ2-1	-	-	TRBV28	CASSLMSYANEQFF	TGTGCCAGCAGTTTAATGTCTTACGCCAATGAGCAGTTCTTC
TRBJ2-1	TRBD1	few	TRBV20-1	CSATTGGAYNEQFF	TGCAGTGCCACGACAGGGGGCGCCTACAATGAGCAGTTCTTC
TRBJ2-7	-	-	TRBV11-2	CASSPAPLGRYEQYF	TGTGCCAGCAGCCCGGCCCCACTGGGACGCTACGAGCAGTACTTC
TRBJ2-1	TRBD2	-	TRBV11-2	CASSLDVASGRRGEQFF	TGTGCCAGCAGCTTAGATGTCGCTAGCGGGAGACGGGGTGAGCAGTTCTTC
TRBJ1-6	-	few	TRBV5-1	CASSLTGGPYSPLHF	TGCGCCAGCAGCCTAACGGGGGGACCCTATTCACCCCTCCACTTT
TRBJ2-3	TRBD1	few	TRBV7-3	CASSSTGISTDTQYF	TGTGCCAGCAGCTCGACAGGGATTAGCACAGATACGCAGTATTTT
TRBJ2-1	-	few	TRBV7-9	CATERGPPGYEQFF	TGTGCCACTGAACGAGGCCCTCCAGGATATGAGCAGTTCTTC
TRBJ2-2	TRBD2	-	TRBV10-3	CAGRGSGGTNTGELFF	TGTGCGGGACGGGGTAGCGGGGGCACGAACACCGGGGAGCTGTTTTTT
TRBJ2-1	-	-	TRBV5-1	CASSFTQDNEQFF	TGCGCCAGCAGCTTCACACAGGACAATGAGCAGTTCTTC
TRBJ1-2	-	-	TRBV7-6	CASSSHPRGLYGYTF	TGTGCCAGCAGCTCTCACCCCAGGGGACTCTATGGCTACACCTTC
TRBJ2-7	-	few	TRBV7-6	CASSLARGVEQYF	TGTGCCAGCAGCTTAGCGCGGGGTGTTGAGCAGTACTTC
TRBJ1-2	-	-	TRBV29-1	CSVYPTRTYGYTF	TGCAGCGTTTACCCCACTAGAACCTATGGCTACACCTTC
TRBJ2-1	TRBD2	many	TRBV30	CAWSRDYTYNEQFF	TGTGCCTGGAGCCGGGACTACACCTACAACGAGCAGTTCTTC
TRBJ2-7	TRBD2	many	TRBV20-1	CSALQGLADYEQYF	TGCAGTGCTCTCCAGGGACTAGCGGATTACGAGCAGTACTTC
TRBJ2-3	-	-	TRBV14	CASSQVANRASITDTQYF	TGTGCCAGCAGCCAAGTTGCCAACAGGGCGTCGATCACAGATACGCAGTATTTT
TRBJ2-3	-	-	TRBV12-3/TRBV12-4	CASSRFGTPRLADTQYF	TGTGCCAGCAGCCGGTTCGGGACACCTCGCCTCGCAGATACGCAGTATTTT
TRBJ2-1	-	many	TRBV20-1	CSAREQGYEQFF	TGCAGTGCTAGGGAACAGGGCTATGAGCAGTTCTTC
TRBJ1-4	-	-	TRBV20-1	CSARELGQTNEKLFF	TGCAGTGCTAGAGAATTAGGACAAACTAATGAAAAACTGTTTTTT
TRBJ2-3	TRBD1	-	TRBV5-6	CASSLEIDRVTDTQYF	TGTGCCAGCAGCTTGGAGATTGACAGGGTGACAGATACGCAGTATTTT
TRBJ1-1	-	few	TRBV12-3/TRBV12-4	CASSLFRELNTEAFF	TGTGCCAGCAGTTTGTTTAGGGAACTGAACACTGAAGCTTTCTTT
TRBJ2-2	TRBD2	-	TRBV20-1	CSARGTSTGELFF	TGCAGTGCTAGAGGGACTAGCACCGGGGAGCTGTTTTTT
TRBJ1-1	-	few	TRBV6-5	CASSYPVGVGGTEAFF	TGTGCCAGCAGTTACCCCGTGGGGGTGGGGGGGACTGAAGCTTTCTTT
TRBJ1-2	-	-	TRBV14	CASSNTHYGYTF	TGTGCCAGCAGCAATACCCACTATGGCTACACCTTC
TRBJ2-7	TRBD1	few	TRBV20-1	CSATGGIEQYF	TGCAGTGCAACAGGGGGCATCGAGCAGTACTTC